The 9 T cell receptor beta chains reported below all come from one sample, sequenced in a study of blood T cell repertoires in COVID-19. Profiled with immunoSEQ multiplex PCR; TCRdb holds only in-frame clones, not every one. The sample carries 100,000 to 150,000 clones, 75% to 85% recorded once. Material: peripheral blood. The receptors were sampled from a man aged 35-49 years with active or convalescent COVID-19.

The rearrangement uses TRBV5-1 and TRBJ2-5; possibly TRBD2 for D (6 bases). The CDR3 runs 14 residues. The germline V gene has CDR1 SGHRS and CDR2 YFSETQ. V was pared by 4 bases and J by 5 bases, with 15 bases between. CDR3 nucleotide sequence: TGCGCCAGCAGCCAAGGGACGGCGGGGGAGACCCAGTACTTC. This translates into CASSQGTAGETQYF.

The gene calls are TRBV6-2 or TRBV6-3 and TRBJ2-7; TRBD1 aligns across 7 bases. The germline CDR1 and CDR2 sequences are MNHEY and SVGEGT. Trimming took 6 bases from V and 2 from J; bases not matched to a gene: 7. This CDR3 is 14 amino acids long. CDR3 loop: CASSARQGTYEQYF. In DNA, the CDR3 is TGTGCCAGCAGCGCACGACAGGGCACCTACGAGCAGTACTTC.

The chain employs TRBV11-3 and TRBJ2-2, with 11 bases aligning to TRBD1. V shed 1 base, J shed 7 bases, and the junction held 2 bases outside the gene matches. The CDR3 extends over 15 amino acids. Per the germline V gene, CDR1 is SGHNT and CDR2 is YENEEA. The CDR3 DNA reads as TGTGCCAGCAGCTTAGGGACAGGGGGCTTCGGGGAGCTGTTTTTT. Encoded protein: CASSLGTGGFGELFF.

The J gene is TRBJ2-7, the V gene TRBV6-5; tentatively, D is TRBD2 (7 bases). Germline V gene sequence: CDR1 MNHEY, CDR2 SVGAGI. With 2 bases removed from V and 2 bases from J, the gap between germline ends came to 16 bases. There are 16 residues in the CDR3. The CDR3 here is CASSYELRGGTYEQYF. The CDR3 nucleotides read TGTGCCAGCAGTTACGAGTTGAGGGGGGGCACCTACGAGCAGTACTTC.

The rearrangement joins TRBV18 to TRBJ2-7; D gene uncertain. Trimming pared 0 bases from V and 7 bases from J, leaving 10 bases between. Germline V gene sequence: CDR1 KGHSH, CDR2 LQKENI. This CDR3 is 13 amino acids long. CDR3 DNA: TGTGCCAGCTCACCACCGTCTCGGTGGGAGCAGTACTTC. Amino acid sequence: CASSPPSRWEQYF. Full variable domain (outside the CDR3, taken from reference TRBV18 and TRBJ2-7): NAGVMQNPRHLVRRRGQEARLRCSPMKGHSHVYWYRQLPEEGLKFMVYLQKENIIDESGMPKERFSAEFPKEGPSILRIQQVVRGDSAAYFCASSPPSRWEQYFGPGTRLTVT.

The rearrangement joins TRBV19 to TRBJ2-2; TRBD1 might be the D (5 bases). Germline V gene sequence: CDR1 LNHDA, CDR2 SQIVND (reference sequence). This CDR3 region has 15 residues. Deletions cut 3 bases from V and 2 bases from J, with 10 bases between. The DNA of the CDR3 is TGTGCCAGTAGTATTGGGGCAGGAAACACCGGGGAGCTGTTTTTT. This sequence encodes CASSIGAGNTGELFF.

This clone was recorded a few times. CDR3 DNA: TGTGCCAGCTCACGCCCCGGGGGCGGGAGTAACTACGAGCAGTACTTC. Translated, it gives CASSRPGGGSNYEQYF. This chain connects TRBV18 to TRBJ2-7, with D possibly TRBD2 on 7 matching bases. Germline CDR1 and CDR2: KGHSH and LQKENI. V was trimmed by 4 bases and J by 3 bases, leaving 19 bases between them. This CDR3 contains 16 residues.

The chain joins TRBV7-9 to TRBJ2-7; D possibly corresponds to TRBD2 (6 bases). V was clipped by 7 bases and J by 1 base, with 17 bases between them. The CDR3 runs 15 residues. Germline CDR1 reads SEHNR; CDR2 reads FQNEAQ (reference sequence). CDR3 protein: CASTGSGGQSYEQYF. CDR3 DNA sequence: TGTGCCAGCACCGGGAGTGGCGGGCAATCCTACGAGCAGTACTTC.

This CDR3 reads CAWSVRLAGGDEQFF. Here the CDR3 DNA reads TGTGCCTGGAGTGTACGGTTAGCGGGAGGGGATGAGCAGTTCTTC. V gene TRBV30 combines with J gene TRBJ2-1, with 11 bases matching TRBD2. Germline loops: CDR1 GTSNPN, CDR2 SVGIG (reference sequence). This CDR3 contains 15 residues. The junction had 6 bases not matched to a gene; V was cut back by 0 bases and J by 8 bases.